This entry lists 15 T cell receptor beta chains sequenced from one sample in a study of shared clonotypes between healthy human individuals. This table comes from immunoSEQ multiplex PCR, and its TCRdb copy is limited to in-frame clones, with some not included. The table includes 1.6 million or so clones, around 98.5% detected once. Sequencing was carried out using naive CD4+ T cells sorted from blood. Subset: CD45RA+ positively selected. Receptor source: a young man in good health.

V usage is TRBV7-8 and J usage is TRBJ2-1, with 11 bases fitting TRBD2. The germline gives CDR1 SGHVS, CDR2 FQNEAQ. Germline trimming cut 0 bases from V and 15 bases from J; bases unmatched to any gene: 7. The CDR3 extends over 14 amino acids. CDR3 amino acids: CASSLAGTSGGLFF. CDR3 coding DNA: TGTGCCAGCAGCTTAGCCGGGACTAGCGGAGGACTGTTCTTC.

The genes are TRBV10-2 and TRBJ2-7; TRBD2 agrees at 9 bases. Unmatched junction bases numbered 2, after V lost 2 bases and J lost 3 bases. Per germline, CDR1 WSHSY and CDR2 SAAADI. The CDR3 sequence is 14 residues long. In DNA form, the CDR3 reads TGCGCCAGCAGTGAGCTAGCGGGAAACTACGAGCAGTACTTC. Translated, it gives CASSELAGNYEQYF.

The chain carries TRBV5-4 and TRBJ1-2; D call uncertain. The CDR3 loop spans 14 amino acids. CDR1 and CDR2 (germline): SGHNT, YYREEE (reference sequence). V was shortened by 0 bases and J by 5 bases, with 11 bases between the two germline ends. This chain's CDR3 is CASSLAMEGYGYTF. CDR3 in DNA: TGTGCCAGCAGCTTGGCCATGGAAGGGTATGGCTACACCTTC.

The chain joins TRBV10-1 to TRBJ1-3; D is ambiguous. CDR1 is WNHNN and CDR2 is SYGVQD in the germline V gene (reference sequence). CDR3 length equals 15 residues. Trimming stripped 2 bases from V and 0 bases from J, with 8 bases between. The CDR3 DNA sequence: TGCGCCAGCAGTGAGCATGCGGTCTCTGGAAACACCATATATTTT. It yields the protein CASSEHAVSGNTIYF.

This chain links TRBV5-1 with TRBJ1-1, with TRBD1 identical over 7 bases. The CDR3 contains 16 residues. CDR1 is SGHRS and CDR2 is YFSETQ in the germline V gene. J lost 1 base, V lost 4 bases, and 10 bases had no gene match. The CDR3 nucleotides are TGCGCCAGCAGCCAGTCTCCGGGACAGAAGAACACTGAAGCTTTCTTT. Translated: CASSQSPGQKNTEAFF.

The chain combines TRBV5-5 with TRBJ1-4, with 9 bases identical to TRBD1. Looked up from germline, CDR1 is SGHKS and CDR2 is YYEKEE (reference sequence). Unmatched junction bases numbered 4, after V lost 0 bases and J lost 4 bases. CDR3 length equals 16 residues. CDR3 sequence (DNA): TGTGCCAGCAGCTTGGAGGACAGGGGATATAATGAAAAACTGTTTTTT. Protein sequence: CASSLEDRGYNEKLFF.

The J gene is TRBJ1-4, the V gene TRBV5-6; TRBD1 is a possible D gene (5 bases). The germline gives CDR1 SGHDT, CDR2 YYEEEE. V shed 4 bases and J shed 4 bases, with 14 bases lying between them. CDR3 size: 15 residues. The CDR3 protein is CASSPRGLNNEKLFF. DNA for the CDR3: TGTGCCAGCAGCCCCCGGGGACTGAATAATGAAAAACTGTTTTTT.

The V gene is TRBV7-9, the J gene TRBJ1-5; no firm D call. The CDR3 runs to 14 residues. Germline CDR1 is SEHNR and CDR2 is FQNEAQ (reference sequence). Trimming pared 4 bases from V and 5 bases from J, leaving 12 bases between. The CDR3 here is CASSSTYGDQPQHF. The CDR3 DNA is TGTGCCAGCAGCTCGACCTACGGGGATCAGCCCCAGCATTTT.

The chain joins TRBV5-5 to TRBJ2-1; D is ambiguous. This CDR3 is 11 amino acids long. Trimming cost V 0 bases and J 10 bases, with 5 bases left between them. Germline assignment: CDR1 SGHKS and CDR2 YYEKEE (reference sequence). The CDR3 region has the DNA TGTGCCAGCAGCTTGGTGTCCGAGCAGTTCTTC. Translated, it gives CASSLVSEQFF.

The CDR3 sequence is CASSYSGAGPNYGYTF. The CDR3 DNA follows: TGTGCCAGCAGTTACTCGGGTGCGGGACCGAACTATGGCTACACCTTC. The V and J genes are TRBV6-5 and TRBJ1-2, with D possibly being TRBD1 (5 bases). Germline V lookup: CDR1 MNHEY, CDR2 SVGAGI. This CDR3 is 16 amino acids long. V lost 0 bases and J lost 2, with 13 bases in between.

The rearrangement joins TRBV7-9 to TRBJ1-2, with unresolved D. The CDR3 is 14 amino acids. Germline V gene sequence: CDR1 SEHNR, CDR2 FQNEAQ (reference sequence). Trimming took 4 bases from V and 4 from J, leaving 13 bases between them. The CDR3 here is CASSSGIFAYGYTF. The CDR3 DNA follows: TGTGCCAGCAGCTCCGGAATCTTTGCCTATGGCTACACCTTC.

A note on this clone: Other nucleotide sequences in the sample specify the same CDR3. The chain recombines TRBV27 with TRBJ2-7; D ambiguous. This CDR3 has 13 amino acids. V shed 3 bases and J shed 0 bases, with 6 bases lying between them. CDR1 and CDR2 from the germline V gene are MNHEY and SMNVEV (reference sequence). The CDR3 region has the DNA TGTGCCAGCAGTTTCACGGTCTCCTACGAGCAGTACTTC. As protein: CASSFTVSYEQYF.

CDR3 in amino acids: CASSVHLGLDVEQFF. The CDR3 DNA reads as TGTGCCAGCAGCGTACATCTGGGACTAGACGTTGAGCAGTTCTTC. The V and J genes are TRBV9 and TRBJ2-1; 8 bases match TRBD2. This CDR3 is 15 amino acids long. Germline loops: CDR1 SGDLS, CDR2 YYNGEE. The junction had 9 bases not matched to a gene; V was cut back by 1 base and J by 9 bases. The full variable domain, rest sourced from reference TRBV9 and TRBJ2-1, is DSGVTQTPKHLITATGQRVTLRCSPRSGDLSVYWYQQSLDQGLQFLIQYYNGEERAKGNILERFSAQQFPDLHSELNLSSLELGDSALYFCASSVHLGLDVEQFFGPGTRLTVL.

The chain is built from TRBV20-1 and TRBJ2-1, with a tentative D call TRBD2 (5 bases). CDR1 and CDR2 (germline): DFQATT, SNEGSKA (reference sequence). The CDR3 length is 11 residues. The CDR3 nucleotides are TGCAGAGCCCGGGGATACAATGAGCAGTTCTTC. Protein product: CRARGYNEQFF.

V gene TRBV4-3 combines with J gene TRBJ2-7; D perhaps matches TRBD1 (6 bases). The CDR3 consists of 14 residues. The germline CDR1 and CDR2 sequences are LGHNA and YSLEER. V was shortened by 1 base and J by 5 bases, with 12 bases between the two germline ends. CDR3 coding DNA: TGCGCCAGCAGCCAAGCAGGGGTCCAAGACGAGCAGTACTTC. Its translation: CASSQAGVQDEQYF.